A selection of T cell receptor beta chains follows, all from one sample in a study of cytomegalovirus exposure and HLA in healthy donors. Sequencing used immunoSEQ multiplex PCR; TCRdb keeps in-frame clones, though not all of them. The repertoire holds some 120,000 clones, with 60% to 80% as singletons. Input material: PBMCs. The receptors were sampled from a woman aged 45-59 years in good health and CMV-seronegative. The CDR3 runs from the conserved cysteine through the conserved F or W. The D gene is left open where the match is weak. Where a row states a size, it is once, few, many or the class of an expanded clone; other rows omit it.

clone size	D gene	V gene	J gene	CDR3 protein	CDR3 DNA
.	TRBD1	TRBV19	TRBJ1-2	CASSSGTGGYGYTF	TGTGCCAGTAGCTCCGGGACAGGGGGCTATGGCTACACCTTC
.	.	TRBV15	TRBJ2-1	CATAPAGAFHNEQFF	TGTGCCACCGCCCCCGCGGGCGCTTTCCACAATGAGCAGTTCTTC
.	.	TRBV6-4	TRBJ2-7	CASSDSTGSSRYEQYF	TGTGCCAGCAGTGACTCGACCGGATCTAGCCGATACGAGCAGTACTTC
few	.	TRBV7-2	TRBJ2-2	CASSISPGASTGELFF	TGTGCCAGCAGCATAAGCCCGGGAGCGTCCACCGGGGAGCTGTTTTTT
.	.	TRBV7-9	TRBJ2-7	CSSSLRERAEQYF	TGTTCCAGCAGCTTAAGAGAGAGGGCCGAGCAGTACTTC
.	.	TRBV5-5	TRBJ2-7	CASSLRGEQYF	TGTGCCAGCAGCTTGAGGGGAGAGCAGTACTTC
.	.	TRBV18	TRBJ1-1	CASSPASDEAFF	TGTGCCAGCTCCCCCGCAAGCGATGAAGCTTTCTTT
.	TRBD2	TRBV9	TRBJ2-7	CASSVEIAGDEQYF	TGTGCCAGCAGCGTAGAAATAGCGGGAGACGAGCAGTACTTC
.	TRBD2	TRBV9	TRBJ2-1	CASSERLAHNEQFF	TGTGCCAGCAGTGAACGACTAGCTCACAATGAGCAGTTCTTC
.	.	TRBV28	TRBJ1-1	CASSESRGLNTEAFF	TGTGCCAGCAGTGAGTCTCGAGGGCTGAACACTGAAGCTTTCTTT
.	TRBD1	TRBV30	TRBJ1-5	CAWSRTGAQPQHF	TGTGCCTGGTCTAGGACAGGGGCGCAGCCCCAGCATTTT
few	.	TRBV5-4	TRBJ2-3	CASSFSPPGVRTTDTQYF	TGTGCCAGCAGTTTCTCCCCGCCGGGGGTGAGGACGACAGATACGCAGTATTTT
.	.	TRBV5-1	TRBJ2-1	CASSLEPQESSYNEQFF	TGCGCCAGCAGCTTGGAGCCTCAAGAGAGCTCCTACAATGAGCAGTTCTTC